This T cell receptor beta chain was sequenced for a study of blood T cell repertoires in COVID-19. Study information: PBMCs, B-cell-depleted T cells, or T cells were the source of the cDNA or gDNA that made up the material.

Authors' methods: Reference gene primer amplification in the assay estimated nucleated cell counts. The data were produced by immunoSEQ multiplex PCR, yet TCRdb's version contains in-frame clones alone and is incomplete. The V and J calls and clone size are taken from that table; D and trimming were inferred from the DNA. Among about 83,000 clones listed, approximately 80% were seen once. CDR1 is SGHVS, CDR2 FQNEAQ, per germline. Trimming cost V 1 base and J 10 bases, with 15 bases left between them. The CDR3 spans 14 residues. This chain uses TRBV7-8 with TRBJ2-3, with a tentative D call TRBD2 (5 bases). The material sequenced was peripheral blood. The TCR comes from an elderly woman with acute or convalescent COVID-19. CDR3 region: CASSLEPRFGAQYF. The CDR3 DNA sequence: TGTGCCAGCAGCTTAGAACCTAGGTTCGGGGCGCAGTATTTT.